This T cell receptor (beta chain) was observed in a study of blood T cells in healthy people across ages. Study findings and constraints: The CMV status of each donor remained undetermined, and this could have confounded shifts in expanded clonotypes. Older age went with lower TCR beta diversity per million T cells, in a roughly linear way.

The second PCR ran roughly 6 to 11 cycles with a sample-barcoded 5' primer and J-beta primers. TCRdb analysed the 5' RACE reads with MiXCR anew, one entry per CDR3 protein. The sample records about 580,000 distinct CDR3 sequences, around half being singletons. This CDR3 region has 15 residues. Germline V lookup: CDR1 MNHEY, CDR2 SVGAGI. J was trimmed by 10 bases and V by 4 bases; bases with no gene match: 13. Peripheral blood from each donor was collected in a volume of approximately 10 milliliters. As concerns this clonotype: Its antigen is unidentified. This could be a read error, since a much larger clone is one nucleotide away.

The TCR sequence derives from a man older than 75 in good health. The source material was blood. This chain joins TRBV6-5 and TRBJ1-2, with TRBD1 matching over 9 bases. CDR3 sequence: CASSSGTGSIWDYTF. CDR3 nucleotides: TGTGCCAGCAGTTCCGGGACAGGGTCCATCTGGGACTACACCTTC.